The rows below give T cell receptor beta chains drawn from one sample of a study of blood T cell repertoires in COVID-19. Profiled with immunoSEQ multiplex PCR; TCRdb holds only in-frame clones, not every one. The repertoire includes about 310,000 clones, almost 90% of them detected once, and roughly 2.9% sits in the top ten. Sequenced sample: peripheral blood. These receptors came from a woman aged 30 to 39 with COVID-19, enrolled during active disease. The CDR3 runs from the conserved cysteine through the conserved F or W. Fields, in order: CDR3 length, V gene, CDR3 protein.

14 | TRBV9 | CASSIGQFNSPLHF
14 | TRBV4-1 | CASSQVGMRETQYF
17 | TRBV2 | CASSEGTGGPSTDTQYF
16 | TRBV4-1 | CASSLILAGVYNEQFF
17 | TRBV15 | CATSRDLRSNSGNTIYF
13 | TRBV5-5 | CASSLGLEGIQYF
16 | TRBV7-2 | CASSFGDRATNEKLFF
12 | TRBV19 | CASSITDQPQHF
16 | TRBV2 | CASSGGAGDDNSPLHF
17 | TRBV6-1 | CASSGADRGRWHGELFF
15 | TRBV5-1 | CASSLEGAVVEKLFF
19 | TRBV7-2 | CASSSRPGTGGWGNQPQHF
15 | TRBV9 | CASSVGPGQAYEQYF
13 | TRBV29-1 | CSVLSRPRSGYTF
15 | TRBV5-5 | CASSLEGVLNYGYTF
15 | TRBV7-6 | CASSLTGGSNQPQHF